This T cell receptor beta chain was profiled in a study of cytomegalovirus exposure and HLA in healthy donors. Turning to the study itself: Among the approximately 400 genotyped donors, 81% were placed in the Caucasian-associated ancestry cluster. Study-wide results and caveats: Being productive about 87% or about 30% of the time was typical of most TCR beta V segments in an earlier analysis. Among TCR sequences, most were rare, though some public TCRs appeared in many donors.

PCR amplification relied on 60 Vbeta primers (plus 13 Jbeta primers). Here immunoSEQ multiplex PCR was the method, and the copy in TCRdb shows in-frame clones only, minus some. The sample shows approximately 200,000 clones, just under 80% of them seen only once. This CDR3 region has 16 residues. V was cut by 7 bases and J by 1 base, with 17 bases left in between. Germline V CDR1 and CDR2: SGHTS, YDEGEE. Worth noting for this clone: Its specificity is unknown.

The gene calls are TRBV5-8 and TRBJ2-2, with D unclear. The source material was PBMCs. The receptor was isolated from a woman under 40 in good health and CMV-seropositive. The CDR3: CASRVATAWNTGELFF. For the CDR3, the DNA is TGTGCCAGCCGGGTTGCGACCGCCTGGAACACCGGGGAGCTGTTTTTT. Using reference TRBV5-8 and TRBJ2-2 for the parts outside the CDR3, the full variable domain is EAGVTQSPTHLIKTRGQQATLRCSPISGHTSVYWYQQALGLGLQFLLWYDEGEERNRGNFPPRFSGRQFPNYSSELNVNALELEDSALYLCASRVATAWNTGELFFGEGSRLTVL.